This is a list of T cell receptor beta chains from one sample in a study of blood T cell repertoires in COVID-19. Assay used: immunoSEQ multiplex PCR; TCRdb lists only in-frame clones, some missing. Of fewer than 300,000 clones listed, 86% were seen once; the top ten hold roughly 12%. The sample taken for sequencing was peripheral blood. These receptors were obtained from a woman under 40 with COVID-19, enrolled during active disease. Both conserved end residues are part of each CDR3. Each record gives: CDR3 DNA, CDR3 protein, V gene, clone size, J gene, D gene. D genes are given only for firm matches. Only some rows state a clone size, as once, few, many or a class for expanded clones.

CDR3 DNA: TGTGCCAGCAGCCAAGATCCGGGGGGGGCTTCGAACACTGAAGCTTTCTTT; CDR3 protein: CASSQDPGGASNTEAFF; V gene: TRBV3-1/TRBV3-2; clone size: NA; J gene: TRBJ1-1; D gene: NA
CDR3 DNA: TGTGCCAGCAGTAGGGGGTCCGAAAAACTGTTTTTT; CDR3 protein: CASSRGSEKLFF; V gene: TRBV6-6; clone size: NA; J gene: TRBJ1-4; D gene: NA
CDR3 DNA: TGCGCCAGCAGTGCCCGGGGGACCCAGTACTTC; CDR3 protein: CASSARGTQYF; V gene: TRBV10-2; clone size: NA; J gene: TRBJ2-5; D gene: NA
CDR3 DNA: TGCAGTCATGTCAGGGACTATGGCTACACCTTC; CDR3 protein: CSHVRDYGYTF; V gene: TRBV20-1; clone size: NA; J gene: TRBJ1-2; D gene: NA
CDR3 DNA: TGCGCCAGCTTCGGACTCCCATCGCTTGTTGACGAGCAGTACTTC; CDR3 protein: CASFGLPSLVDEQYF; V gene: TRBV5-1; clone size: NA; J gene: TRBJ2-7; D gene: NA
CDR3 DNA: TGTGCCAGCAGTTCCGACAGCACCTATGGCTACACCTTC; CDR3 protein: CASSSDSTYGYTF; V gene: TRBV6-5; clone size: NA; J gene: TRBJ1-2; D gene: NA
CDR3 DNA: TGTGCCAGCAGCTTGGGGGGGGCAAGAAGCTATGGCTACACCTTC; CDR3 protein: CASSLGGARSYGYTF; V gene: TRBV11-2; clone size: NA; J gene: TRBJ1-2; D gene: NA
CDR3 DNA: TGTGCCAGCAGCCCCACAGGGCTTAGCCAGCCCCAGCATTTT; CDR3 protein: CASSPTGLSQPQHF; V gene: TRBV7-2; clone size: NA; J gene: TRBJ1-5; D gene: NA
CDR3 DNA: TGCAGCGTTGAAGATGTGCGCTACTATGGCTACACCTTC; CDR3 protein: CSVEDVRYYGYTF; V gene: TRBV29-1; clone size: NA; J gene: TRBJ1-2; D gene: NA
CDR3 DNA: TGTGCCAGTAGTAATAGCTTGGGACAGGGCACCGCAACTAATGAAAAACTGTTTTTT; CDR3 protein: CASSNSLGQGTATNEKLFF; V gene: TRBV19; clone size: once; J gene: TRBJ1-4; D gene: TRBD1
CDR3 DNA: TGTGCCAGCAGTTTATCCCTCGGCAGGGGGCGAGATACGCAGTATTTT; CDR3 protein: CASSLSLGRGRDTQYF; V gene: TRBV27; clone size: NA; J gene: TRBJ2-3; D gene: TRBD1
CDR3 DNA: TGTGCCATCAGTGAGTCTCTAGCGGGGGGATACTACGAGCAGTACTTC; CDR3 protein: CAISESLAGGYYEQYF; V gene: TRBV10-3; clone size: NA; J gene: TRBJ2-7; D gene: TRBD2
CDR3 DNA: TGTGCCAGTAGTACCGGGACACCGCACTATGGCTACACCTTC; CDR3 protein: CASSTGTPHYGYTF; V gene: TRBV19; clone size: few; J gene: TRBJ1-2; D gene: NA
CDR3 DNA: TGTGCCAGCAGCCCGACAGGGGGGTACTACGAGCAGTACTTC; CDR3 protein: CASSPTGGYYEQYF; V gene: TRBV5-5; clone size: few; J gene: TRBJ2-7; D gene: TRBD1
CDR3 DNA: TGTGCCACCCAGGGGAACTGGGGCACTGAAGCTTTCTTT; CDR3 protein: CATQGNWGTEAFF; V gene: TRBV10-3; clone size: once; J gene: TRBJ1-1; D gene: NA
CDR3 DNA: TGTGCCAGCAGTTACGGAGCAGGGAACACGGAAAAACTGTTTTTT; CDR3 protein: CASSYGAGNTEKLFF; V gene: TRBV6-6; clone size: NA; J gene: TRBJ1-4; D gene: NA
CDR3 DNA: TGTGCCAGCAGTGATAAGGTTGCGCGGTCCCGACTCGCCTCTTATGGCTACACCTTC; CDR3 protein: CASSDKVARSRLASYGYTF; V gene: TRBV6-1; clone size: NA; J gene: TRBJ1-2; D gene: NA
CDR3 DNA: TGTGCCAGCAGCCAAGATCCCTCGAGTACCGGGGAGCTGTTTTTT; CDR3 protein: CASSQDPSSTGELFF; V gene: TRBV3-1/TRBV3-2; clone size: NA; J gene: TRBJ2-2; D gene: NA
CDR3 DNA: TGCGCCAGCAGCTTACCCTTGGCGGGGATCAGCTACACCTTC; CDR3 protein: CASSLPLAGISYTF; V gene: TRBV5-1; clone size: NA; J gene: TRBJ1-2; D gene: NA
CDR3 DNA: TGTGCCAGCAGCTTAGTAACAGGGGGAAACCCAACTAATGAAAAACTGTTTTTT; CDR3 protein: CASSLVTGGNPTNEKLFF; V gene: TRBV7-8; clone size: NA; J gene: TRBJ1-4; D gene: TRBD1
CDR3 DNA: TGTGCCAGCAGACAAACAACAGGCATGAACACTGAAGCTTTCTTT; CDR3 protein: CASRQTTGMNTEAFF; V gene: TRBV6-5; clone size: NA; J gene: TRBJ1-1; D gene: NA
CDR3 DNA: TGTGCCAGCAGCCTACTAGCGGACGGGGAGCTGTTTTTT; CDR3 protein: CASSLLADGELFF; V gene: TRBV3-1/TRBV3-2; clone size: NA; J gene: TRBJ2-2; D gene: TRBD2
CDR3 DNA: TGCAGCGGGGGACTAACTACCTACAATGAGCAGTTCTTC; CDR3 protein: CSGGLTTYNEQFF; V gene: TRBV29-1; clone size: NA; J gene: TRBJ2-1; D gene: TRBD2
CDR3 DNA: TGTGCCAGCAGCTCACCGGGACAGGGCTACGAGCAGTACTTC; CDR3 protein: CASSSPGQGYEQYF; V gene: TRBV7-2; clone size: NA; J gene: TRBJ2-7; D gene: TRBD1
CDR3 DNA: TGTGCCAGCAGTTACGGCGGGGTAGGTCCTTGGGAGACCCAGTACTTC; CDR3 protein: CASSYGGVGPWETQYF; V gene: TRBV6-2/TRBV6-3; clone size: NA; J gene: TRBJ2-5; D gene: NA
CDR3 DNA: TGTGCCAGCAGCCGGGGGGGGTCCTATAATTCACCCCTCCACTTT; CDR3 protein: CASSRGGSYNSPLHF; V gene: TRBV4-2; clone size: few; J gene: TRBJ1-6; D gene: NA
CDR3 DNA: TGCGCCAGCAGAGCAACTTCGGGAGATACGCAGTATTTT; CDR3 protein: CASRATSGDTQYF; V gene: TRBV5-1; clone size: NA; J gene: TRBJ2-3; D gene: NA
CDR3 DNA: TGTGCCAGCAGCCCTACTTCGGTCTCCTACAATGAGCAGTTCTTC; CDR3 protein: CASSPTSVSYNEQFF; V gene: TRBV7-9; clone size: NA; J gene: TRBJ2-1; D gene: NA
CDR3 DNA: TGTGCCACCAGCAGAGGAAGCCGGGACAGACTCTCCTACGAGCAGTACTTC; CDR3 protein: CATSRGSRDRLSYEQYF; V gene: TRBV15; clone size: NA; J gene: TRBJ2-7; D gene: TRBD1
CDR3 DNA: TGTGCCAGCAGCCAAGACTACTCTGGAAACACCATATATTTT; CDR3 protein: CASSQDYSGNTIYF; V gene: TRBV16; clone size: NA; J gene: TRBJ1-3; D gene: NA
CDR3 DNA: TGCGCCAGCAGCCCCGTATTATACAGGGGGCGCGGTGAGCAGTTCTTC; CDR3 protein: CASSPVLYRGRGEQFF; V gene: TRBV4-1; clone size: NA; J gene: TRBJ2-1; D gene: TRBD1
CDR3 DNA: TGTGCCAGCAGCTTAGGCCGGGTTAGCAATCAGCCCCAGCATTTT; CDR3 protein: CASSLGRVSNQPQHF; V gene: TRBV7-9; clone size: NA; J gene: TRBJ1-5; D gene: NA
CDR3 DNA: TGTGCCAGCAACCCCCGGGACAGGGACATGAACACTGAAGCTTTCTTT; CDR3 protein: CASNPRDRDMNTEAFF; V gene: TRBV4-2; clone size: NA; J gene: TRBJ1-1; D gene: TRBD1
CDR3 DNA: TGTGCCAGCAGCTTGTATTTGCAGGGGCCCTATGGCTACACCTTC; CDR3 protein: CASSLYLQGPYGYTF; V gene: TRBV5-4; clone size: NA; J gene: TRBJ1-2; D gene: NA
CDR3 DNA: TGTGCCAGTAGTCAGGCAGGGGGCGCGAACACTGAAGCTTTCTTT; CDR3 protein: CASSQAGGANTEAFF; V gene: TRBV19; clone size: NA; J gene: TRBJ1-1; D gene: TRBD1
CDR3 DNA: TGTGCCTGGGCGGAGGGGGGGCAATTGGAAGCTTTCTTT; CDR3 protein: CAWAEGGQLEAFF; V gene: TRBV30; clone size: NA; J gene: TRBJ1-1; D gene: NA
CDR3 DNA: TGCAGCGTTGACTCAGGGGGCGGTCAGCCCCAGCATTTT; CDR3 protein: CSVDSGGGQPQHF; V gene: TRBV29-1; clone size: NA; J gene: TRBJ1-5; D gene: TRBD1
CDR3 DNA: TGTGCCAGCAGCTTCGGGCTAGCGGGCGGAGGGGCCAACGTCCTGACTTTC; CDR3 protein: CASSFGLAGGGANVLTF; V gene: TRBV21-1; clone size: once; J gene: TRBJ2-6; D gene: NA
CDR3 DNA: TGTGCCAGCTCCGCCCCGGGTACTGCCTATAATTCACCCCTCCACTTT; CDR3 protein: CASSAPGTAYNSPLHF; V gene: TRBV28; clone size: NA; J gene: TRBJ1-6; D gene: NA
CDR3 DNA: TGTGCCAGCAGCCCCCGGGGGACTAGTTTCCCAGATACGCAGTATTTT; CDR3 protein: CASSPRGTSFPDTQYF; V gene: TRBV9; clone size: few; J gene: TRBJ2-3; D gene: TRBD2
CDR3 DNA: TGTGCCACCAGTGAATCGGACAGGGTCGACACCGGGGAGCTGTTTTTT; CDR3 protein: CATSESDRVDTGELFF; V gene: TRBV24-1; clone size: once; J gene: TRBJ2-2; D gene: TRBD1
CDR3 DNA: TGCGCCAGCAGCCTAGGACTAGCGGGGGACTACACCGGGGAGCTGTTTTTT; CDR3 protein: CASSLGLAGDYTGELFF; V gene: TRBV5-1; clone size: NA; J gene: TRBJ2-2; D gene: TRBD2
CDR3 DNA: TGTGCCAGCAGTCCAGGCCCTGAAGCTTTCTTT; CDR3 protein: CASSPGPEAFF; V gene: TRBV12-3/TRBV12-4; clone size: NA; J gene: TRBJ1-1; D gene: NA
CDR3 DNA: TGTGCCTCGACAGGTCCTCAATCCTACAATGAGCAGTTCTTC; CDR3 protein: CASTGPQSYNEQFF; V gene: TRBV30; clone size: NA; J gene: TRBJ2-1; D gene: NA
CDR3 DNA: TGTGCCAGCAACCCCAGGGGGAATAACTATGGCTACACCTTC; CDR3 protein: CASNPRGNNYGYTF; V gene: TRBV28; clone size: once; J gene: TRBJ1-2; D gene: TRBD1
CDR3 DNA: TGTGCCACCAGCATGGACGGACAAGGAGACGAGCAGTACTTC; CDR3 protein: CATSMDGQGDEQYF; V gene: TRBV6-5; clone size: NA; J gene: TRBJ2-7; D gene: NA